The 31 T cell receptor beta chains listed next were all sequenced from one sample in a study of T cells after yellow fever vaccination. TCRdb re-called the 5' RACE reads with MiXCR, one entry per CDR3 protein. The sample consists of approximately 340,000 distinct CDR3 sequences, 7.5% to 9% of them appearing once. Sequences were derived from PBMCs, sampled on the day of the first yellow fever vaccination. The receptors shown here come from a man aged 18-30 years who received the YFV17D yellow fever vaccine.

The chain couples TRBV5-4 to TRBJ2-3, with TRBD1 identical over 10 bases. V shed 6 bases, J shed 5 bases, and the junction held 6 bases outside the gene matches. The CDR3 sequence is 14 residues long. Germline CDR1 reads SGHNT; CDR2 reads YYREEE (reference sequence). CDR3 coding DNA: TGTGCCAGCACCAAGACAGGGGGCAAAGATACGCAGTATTTT. This codes for CASTKTGGKDTQYF.

The rearrangement links TRBV4-1 to TRBJ2-3; tentatively, D is TRBD1 (6 bases). Per germline, CDR1 MGHRA and CDR2 YSYEKL. There are 16 residues in the CDR3. Trimming left V 0 bases short and J 4 bases short, with 14 bases between. CDR3 loop: CASSQELGAGADTQYF. The CDR3 coding sequence is TGCGCCAGCAGCCAAGAGTTGGGGGCAGGCGCAGATACGCAGTATTTT.

There are a few counts of this clonotype. This chain joins TRBV14 and TRBJ2-1; tentatively, D is TRBD1 or TRBD2 (5 bases each). V was shortened by 0 bases and J by 10 bases, with 13 bases between the two germline ends. Per germline, CDR1 SGHDN and CDR2 FVKESK. This CDR3 comprises 14 residues. The CDR3 loop is CASSQDRRGVEQFF. The CDR3, as DNA: TGTGCCAGCAGCCAAGATAGGCGAGGGGTGGAGCAGTTCTTC.

This clonotype has a handful of counts. This rearrangement joins TRBV7-3 to TRBJ2-3; 12 positions agree with TRBD2. The V gene's germline CDR1 is SGHTA and CDR2 FQGTGA. The CDR3 spans 18 residues. Trimming cost V 5 bases and J 4 bases; bases outside gene matches: 13. The CDR3 loop reads CASSGSLAGGPGADTQYF. The CDR3 nucleotides are TGTGCCAGCAGCGGATCCCTAGCGGGGGGGCCGGGTGCAGATACGCAGTATTTT.

This clonotype was seen repeatedly, ten times or more. The chain joins TRBV10-1 to TRBJ2-7; maybe TRBD2 (6 bases). Trimming shortened V by 3 bases and J by 0 bases, and 9 bases separated the two germline ends. CDR3 size: 14 residues. CDR1 and CDR2 from the germline V gene are WNHNN and SYGVQD (reference sequence). CDR3 bases: TGCGCCAGCAGTGATGGAGGGTCCTCCTACGAGCAGTACTTC. Translation gives CASSDGGSSYEQYF.

This clonotype has a handful of counts. The gene calls are TRBV12-3 or TRBV12-4 and TRBJ2-7, with D possibly matching TRBD2 (5 bases). This CDR3 spans 12 amino acids. Trimming left V 3 bases short and J 5 bases short, with 8 bases between. CDR3 DNA sequence: TGTGCCAGCAGTTTTGGAGCGGACGAGCAGTACTTC. It codes for CASSFGADEQYF.

The V and J genes are TRBV18 and TRBJ2-5; D might be TRBD1 (6 bases). This CDR3 has 14 amino acids. Trimming stripped 5 bases from V and 2 bases from J, with 12 bases between. Germline lookup yields CDR1 KGHSH and CDR2 LQKENI. Here the CDR3 reads CASSTRGQQETQYF. The CDR3 DNA reads TGTGCCAGCTCAACCCGAGGACAGCAAGAGACCCAGTACTTC.

The chain couples TRBV6-5 to TRBJ1-2; a possible D gene is TRBD1 (6 bases). The ends were cut back, 2 bases at V and 4 bases at J, with 17 bases in the middle. Germline-derived CDR1 and CDR2 are MNHEY and SVGAGI. The CDR3 length is 16 residues. The CDR3 region is CASSYKQGRGVYGYTF. The CDR3 nucleotides are TGTGCCAGCAGTTACAAACAGGGTAGGGGAGTCTATGGCTACACCTTC.

V usage is TRBV7-2 and J usage is TRBJ2-1; 14 nucleotides align to TRBD2. V gave up 5 bases and J gave up 4 bases; unmatched junction bases: 7. The CDR3 is 17 residues long. The germline V gene has CDR1 SGHTA and CDR2 FQGNSA. CDR3 bases: TGTGCCAGCAGCCCTTGGACTAGCGGGGGGATGTACAATGAGCAGTTCTTC. As protein: CASSPWTSGGMYNEQFF.

This rearrangement joins TRBV6-5 to TRBJ1-5; D unresolved. Germline V lookup: CDR1 MNHEY, CDR2 SVGAGI. Trimming shortened V by 4 bases and J by 2 bases, and 9 bases separated the two germline ends. The CDR3 is made up of 14 amino acids. This chain's CDR3 is CASSLRAGNQPQHF. CDR3 sequence (DNA): TGTGCCAGCAGTTTGAGGGCGGGCAATCAGCCCCAGCATTTT.

J is TRBJ2-5 and V is TRBV24-1; D may be TRBD2 (6 bases). This CDR3 region has 16 residues. CDR1 and CDR2 from the germline V gene are KGHDR and SFDVKD. V dropped 6 bases and J dropped 1 base, with 17 bases sitting between them. In nucleotides, the CDR3 is TGTGCCACCAGTAAGGGGTTAGCGGCGATCCAAGAGACCCAGTACTTC. It specifies CATSKGLAAIQETQYF.

This clonotype came up a few times. This chain joins TRBV12-3 or TRBV12-4 and TRBJ1-4; a weak D match, TRBD1 (6 bases). The CDR3 extends over 14 amino acids. The V gene lost 5 bases and the J gene lost 7 bases, with 14 bases spanning the gap. The CDR3 here is CASSPRGTSEKLFF. DNA for the CDR3: TGTGCCAGCAGTCCTAGGGGGACGAGTGAAAAACTGTTTTTT.

This clonotype showed up just a few times. The chain combines TRBV4-1 with TRBJ1-6; 10 bases agree with TRBD1. This CDR3 spans 21 amino acids. The V segment lost 0 bases and the J segment 13 bases; nucleotides outside the gene matches: 24. CDR1 and CDR2 from the germline V gene are MGHRA and YSYEKL. The CDR3 region is CASSQETGTGERSAITHPLHF. The CDR3 nucleotides read TGCGCCAGCAGCCAAGAAACCGGGACAGGGGAGAGATCAGCCATCACTCACCCCCTCCACTTT.

CDR3 in amino acids: CASNMGGFNQPQHF. CDR3 sequence (DNA): TGTGCCAGCAACATGGGGGGGTTCAATCAGCCCCAGCATTTT. This chain connects TRBV12-3 or TRBV12-4 to TRBJ1-5, with TRBD1 as a possible D gene (5 bases). Between the trimmed V and J ends, which lost 7 bases and 3 bases, there was a span of 13 bases. The CDR3 length is 14 residues.

The table lists this clonotype with many counts. Here the CDR3 DNA reads TGTGCCAGCAGCTTCCCCCAAAGGGGGTCGACGCAGTATTTT. It translates to CASSFPQRGSTQYF. The chain recombines TRBV7-9 with TRBJ2-3; D is possibly TRBD1 (6 bases). The V and J ends lost 3 bases and 9 bases respectively, with 16 bases between them. Germline V gene lookup returns CDR1 SEHNR and CDR2 FQNEAQ (reference sequence). The CDR3 is 14 residues long.

This chain connects TRBV7-6 to TRBJ2-7; possibly TRBD2 for D (6 bases). The germline CDR1 and CDR2 sequences are SGHVS and FNYEAQ. The CDR3 spans 15 residues. Trimming pared 5 bases from V and 2 bases from J, leaving 16 bases between. CDR3 sequence reads: CASSPGGAPTYEQYF. The CDR3 DNA sequence: TGTGCCAGCAGCCCCGGCGGGGCGCCCACCTACGAGCAGTACTTC.

The J gene is TRBJ2-5, the V gene TRBV20-1; TRBD1 matches 7 bases. The V and J ends lost 2 bases and 2 bases, in that order; junction bases with no gene match: 8. CDR3 length: 15 amino acids. Looked up from germline, CDR1 is DFQATT and CDR2 is SNEGSKA (reference sequence). The CDR3 reads CSARPSQQGQETQYF. The CDR3 DNA reads as TGCAGTGCTAGACCCTCCCAACAGGGGCAAGAGACCCAGTACTTC.

This clonotype has a count of ten or more. The chain employs TRBV12-3 or TRBV12-4 and TRBJ2-7; either TRBD1 or TRBD2 may fit D (6 bases each). The CDR3 has 14 residues. Trimming took 1 base from V and 4 from J, leaving 11 bases between them. The CDR3 spells CASSLDGGRYEQYF. Written as DNA, the CDR3 is TGTGCCAGCAGTTTAGATGGGGGGCGGTACGAGCAGTACTTC.

This clonotype has a handful of counts. V is TRBV4-3 and J is TRBJ2-1; unclear D gene. Trimming left V 0 bases short and J 5 bases short, with 8 bases between. This CDR3 is built from 14 residues. In germline, CDR1 is LGHNA, CDR2 YSLEER. Written as DNA, the CDR3 is TGCGCCAGCAGCCAAGATCCCACGAACAATGAGCAGTTCTTC. As protein: CASSQDPTNNEQFF.

The DNA of the CDR3 is TGTGCCAGCAGCTCACGGTTCGGGGTTAGTCGAGAGACCCAGTACTTC. Protein product: CASSSRFGVSRETQYF. The chain is built from TRBV11-2 and TRBJ2-5; a possible D gene is TRBD2 (5 bases). This CDR3 spans 16 amino acids. Germline loops: CDR1 SGHAT, CDR2 FQNNGV. With 4 bases removed from V and 4 bases from J, the gap between germline ends came to 19 bases.

The genes are TRBV12-3 or TRBV12-4 and TRBJ1-1; perhaps TRBD1 as D (5 bases). The CDR3 covers 14 residues. The V gene lost 7 bases and the J gene lost 0 bases, with 12 bases spanning the gap. The CDR3 protein is CASTLGRVNTEAFF. In DNA, the CDR3 is TGTGCCAGCACCTTGGGACGGGTGAACACTGAAGCTTTCTTT.

This clonotype was seen a few times. This chain connects TRBV7-3 to TRBJ1-1; TRBD1 aligns across 9 bases. V was clipped by 4 bases and J by 8 bases; unmatched bases: 5. Germline CDR1 SGHTA, CDR2 FQGTGA. The CDR3 consists of 13 residues. The CDR3 sequence is CASSSGTGSEAFF. CDR3 DNA sequence: TGTGCCAGCAGCTCAGGGACAGGGTCGGAAGCTTTCTTT.

In its sample, this clonotype was seen a few times. The rearrangement joins TRBV5-1 to TRBJ2-5; possibly TRBD1 for D (5 bases). The CDR3 totals 15 residues. Trimming cost V 2 bases and J 2 bases, with 13 bases left between them. CDR1 and CDR2 (germline): SGHRS, YFSETQ. The CDR3 loop is CASSFLRDRQETQYF. CDR3 DNA: TGCGCCAGCAGCTTCCTTCGTGACAGACAAGAGACCCAGTACTTC.

The CDR3, as DNA: TGCGCCAGCAGTGAGTCGCCTAGCGGGGAGACAGATACGCAGTATTTT. Translating gives CASSESPSGETDTQYF. The J gene is TRBJ2-3, the V gene TRBV10-1; 9 nucleotides match TRBD2. The J segment lost 3 bases and the V segment lost 0 bases, leaving 4 bases of the junction unmatched. CDR1 and CDR2 (germline): WNHNN, SYGVQD (reference sequence). This CDR3 contains 16 residues.

This clonotype was observed many times. CDR3 in DNA: TGTGCCAGCAGTCGTGCGGGGGGATTAGAAGATACGCAGTATTTT. It translates to CASSRAGGLEDTQYF. The rearrangement joins TRBV7-6 to TRBJ2-3, with 8 positions matching TRBD2. Germline V gives CDR1 SGHVS, CDR2 FNYEAQ. This CDR3 has 15 amino acids. V shed 6 bases, J shed 5 bases, and the junction held 10 bases outside the gene matches.

This clonotype was seen only a few times. The rearrangement uses TRBV14 and TRBJ2-1; 10 nucleotides match TRBD2. The trim removed 4 bases at V and 4 bases at J, leaving 13 bases unmatched. CDR1 is SGHDN and CDR2 is FVKESK in the germline V gene. The CDR3 runs to 18 residues. In nucleotides, the CDR3 is TGTGCCAGCAGCCGCGAGCTCCCGGGACTAGCGACTTACAATGAGCAGTTCTTC. It encodes CASSRELPGLATYNEQFF.

There are many counts of this clonotype. The genes are TRBV4-2 and TRBJ1-5; 8 nucleotides line up with TRBD1. The CDR3 loop spans 14 amino acids. Trimming at V came to 0 bases and at J to 9 bases, leaving 4 bases not matched to a gene. CDR1 is LGHNA, CDR2 YNFKEQ, per germline. The CDR3 nucleotides are TGTGCCAGCAGCCAAGAACAGGGGGGGGGGCCCCAGCATTTT. Its protein is CASSQEQGGGPQHF.

In this sample, this clonotype turned up many times. The chain links TRBV10-3 to TRBJ2-5; no definite D call. Germline V gene sequence: CDR1 ENHRY, CDR2 SYGVKD. This CDR3 region has 13 residues. V shed 3 bases and J shed 5 bases, with 10 bases lying between them. The CDR3 here is CAISDLLGETQYF. CDR3 DNA: TGTGCCATCAGTGACTTGCTGGGGGAGACCCAGTACTTC.

This clonotype has more than one count but fewer than ten. The chain links TRBV6-1 to TRBJ1-1, with 8 nucleotides matching TRBD1. This CDR3 region has 15 residues. Looked up from germline, CDR1 is MNHNS and CDR2 is SASEGT. The V and J ends lost 6 bases and 4 bases, in that order; junction bases with no gene match: 10. CDR3 DNA sequence: TGTGCCAGCAGGGCGACAGGGGTATATAGCACTGAAGCTTTCTTT. Translating gives CASRATGVYSTEAFF.

This clonotype was recorded a few times. V usage is TRBV20-1 and J usage is TRBJ2-5; 9 nucleotides line up with TRBD2. J was trimmed by 4 bases and V by 1 base; bases with no gene match: 7. Germline CDR1 DFQATT, CDR2 SNEGSKA (reference sequence). This CDR3 comprises 15 residues. The CDR3 DNA reads as TGCAGTGCTAGAGCCGAGCGGGGGGTACGAGAGACCCAGTACTTC. Translated, it gives CSARAERGVRETQYF.

V usage is TRBV3-1 and J usage is TRBJ1-6, with D uncertain. V shed 2 bases and J shed 11 bases, with 7 bases lying between them. CDR1 and CDR2 (germline): LGHDT, YNNKEL (reference sequence). The CDR3 loop spans 12 amino acids. This chain's CDR3 is CASSQPLAPLHF. The CDR3 DNA reads TGTGCCAGCAGCCAACCGTTGGCACCCCTCCACTTT.